A selection of T cell receptor beta chains follows, all from one sample in a study of cytomegalovirus exposure and HLA in healthy donors. TCRdb's table, derived via immunoSEQ multiplex PCR, lists solely in-frame clones and lacks some. This repertoire shows around 100,000 clones, about 95% found once; its top ten account for approximately 0.91%. Input material: PBMCs. Source of these receptors: a woman between 18 and 30 years old in good health and CMV-seronegative. The CDR3 runs from the conserved cysteine through the conserved F or W. The D gene is left open where the match is weak. Not every row has a clone size; where given, it reads once, few, many or a size class.

>-|TRBV9|TRBJ2-7|TRBD1
TGTGCCAGCAGCGTAGTTAGTGAGGTTGGGACAGGCCCCTACGAGCAGTACTTC
CASSVVSEVGTGPYEQYF
>-|TRBV6-1|TRBJ1-5|-
TGTGCCAGCAGTGAATTGGCCGCAGGGCCCCATCAGCCCCAGCATTTT
CASSELAAGPHQPQHF
>-|TRBV6-1|TRBJ1-1|-
TGTGCCAGCAGTGTAATGAGCGGGACGACAGGCACTGAAGCTTTCTTT
CASSVMSGTTGTEAFF
>-|TRBV7-9|TRBJ2-5|TRBD1
TGTGCCAGCAGCTTAGGCCCCTGGGGGCAGGGGGCGGTGGAGGTCCAGTACTTC
CASSLGPWGQGAVEVQYF
>-|TRBV18|TRBJ2-7|TRBD2
TGTGCCAGCTCACCTTCGACTAGCAGAAGCTCCTACGAGCAGTACTTC
CASSPSTSRSSYEQYF
>-|TRBV9|TRBJ2-3|TRBD2
TGTGCCAGCAGCGTAGATGGAGCGGGGGCCACAGATACGCAGTATTTT
CASSVDGAGATDTQYF
>-|TRBV2|TRBJ2-7|-
TGTGCCAGCAGTGAAGCGGGAGAGGGATACGAGCAGTACTTC
CASSEAGEGYEQYF
>once|TRBV2|TRBJ2-7|-
TGTGCCAGCAGTGAAGCGCGGTTCAGGGGCTCCTACGAGCAGTACTTC
CASSEARFRGSYEQYF
>once|TRBV14|TRBJ1-1|-
TGTGCCAGCAGCCAAGTGGAGCTCATGAACACTGAAGCTTTCTTT
CASSQVELMNTEAFF
>many|TRBV7-2|TRBJ2-7|TRBD1
TGTGCCAGCAGGGGGATTCCAGGGGGAATATACGAGCAGTACTTC
CASRGIPGGIYEQYF
>-|TRBV5-4|TRBJ2-5|-
TGTGCCAGCAGCTTGGTTACGGGGTCTGGGGAGACCCAGTACTTC
CASSLVTGSGETQYF
>-|TRBV19|TRBJ2-1|TRBD2
TGTGCCAGTAGTATAGGACTAGCGGGAGGTTACAATGAGCAGTTCTTC
CASSIGLAGGYNEQFF
>-|TRBV5-1|TRBJ2-7|-
TGCGCCAGCAGCTTGGGGGACGGGAGTTACGAGCAGTACTTC
CASSLGDGSYEQYF
>-|TRBV6-1|TRBJ1-4|-
TGTGCCAGCAGCGCGACTACAACTAATGAAAAACTGTTTTTT
CASSATTTNEKLFF
>-|TRBV19|TRBJ2-1|TRBD2
TGTGCCAGTAGTATATCTCCGGGACTAGCGGGAGTCCCCTACAATGAGCAGTTCTTC
CASSISPGLAGVPYNEQFF
>once|TRBV13|TRBJ2-7|TRBD1
TGTGCCAGCAGCCCCCGGGACAGGGCCTCCTACGAGCAGTACTTC
CASSPRDRASYEQYF
>-|TRBV7-9|TRBJ1-4|-
TGTGCCAGCAGCTTAGGAGGCCAGAAACTGTTTTTT
CASSLGGQKLFF
>-|TRBV6-6|TRBJ1-2|-
TGTGCCAGCAGCACGGAAATGGGAGGCGGCTATGGCTACACCTTC
CASSTEMGGGYGYTF
>-|TRBV10-3|TRBJ1-2|TRBD1
TGTGCCATCAGTGTGGACAGGGAGTCTGGCTACACCTTC
CAISVDRESGYTF
>-|TRBV7-6|TRBJ1-5|-
TGTGCCAGCAGCTTAGAAGAGGGGGGAGGGCAGCCCCAGCATTTT
CASSLEEGGGQPQHF
>-|TRBV4-3|TRBJ2-3|-
TGCGCCAGCAGCCTAGGGTGGGAGCGCACAGATACGCAGTATTTT
CASSLGWERTDTQYF
>-|TRBV6-6|TRBJ1-2|TRBD1
TGTGCCAGCACCCTTACAGGGGGCGACTATGGCTACACCTTC
CASTLTGGDYGYTF
>-|TRBV19|TRBJ1-3|-
TGTGCCAGTAGTATGGGGGCTGGTCCCACGATCGGAAACACCATATATTTT
CASSMGAGPTIGNTIYF
>-|TRBV7-2|TRBJ1-5|-
TGTGCCAGCTCTGGCGGGCCCAATCAGCCCCAGCATTTT
CASSGGPNQPQHF
>-|TRBV2|TRBJ1-5|TRBD1
TGTGCCAGCAGCGGGTACCGGGACAGGGTTAGCAATCAGCCCCAGCATTTT
CASSGYRDRVSNQPQHF
>-|TRBV19|TRBJ1-2|TRBD1
TGTGCCAGTTCACCGGGACAGGGTAACTATGGCTACACCTTC
CASSPGQGNYGYTF
>few|TRBV2|TRBJ1-5|TRBD1
TGTGCCACAGCCGGGACAGGGAGTCAGCCCCAGCATTTT
CATAGTGSQPQHF
>-|TRBV9|TRBJ2-5|-
TGTGCCAGCAGCGTAGCGACAGGTTCAGAGACCCAGTACTTC
CASSVATGSETQYF
>-|TRBV4-3|TRBJ1-1|-
TGCGCCAGCAGCCAAGATGGGGCAGCTGGGGAAGCTTTCTTT
CASSQDGAAGEAFF
>-|TRBV5-1|TRBJ1-4|-
TGCGCCAGCAGCCCCCTCTTTCAAGGCGGTAATGAAAAACTGTTTTTT
CASSPLFQGGNEKLFF
>-|TRBV5-1|TRBJ2-3|TRBD2
TGCGCCAGCAGCATGGGACTAGGAGCGGATACGCAGTATTTT
CASSMGLGADTQYF
>-|TRBV11-2|TRBJ1-4|-
TGTGCCAGCAGCGTAGTACGGGGGGCTTATGAAAAACTGTTTTTT
CASSVVRGAYEKLFF
>-|TRBV29-1|TRBJ2-1|-
TGCAGCGGTCGAAAGTCGGGACATTTCAATGAGCAGTTCTTC
CSGRKSGHFNEQFF
>-|TRBV10-3|TRBJ2-1|TRBD2
TGTGCCATAGGGACTAGCGGTTACAATGAGCAGTTCTTC
CAIGTSGYNEQFF
>-|TRBV7-2|TRBJ2-1|-
TGTGCCAGCAGCTTAGGGAGCTCCTACAATGAGCAGTTCTTC
CASSLGSSYNEQFF
>few|TRBV11-2|TRBJ1-1|TRBD1
TGTGCCAGCAGGCACAGGGGCGGGAACACTGAAGCTTTCTTT
CASRHRGGNTEAFF
>-|TRBV11-2|TRBJ2-5|TRBD2
TGTGCCAGCAGCTCTCACACTATAGCGGGGCAAGGGACCCAGTACTTC
CASSSHTIAGQGTQYF
>-|TRBV7-2|TRBJ1-5|-
TGTGCCAGCAGCTTTCGGCTCTCGGGGGGGGCGGATAGCAATCAGCCCCAGCATTTT
CASSFRLSGGADSNQPQHF
>-|TRBV19|TRBJ1-2|TRBD1
TGTGCCAGTAGTGGTCCGGACAGGGGAAACTATGGCTACACCTTC
CASSGPDRGNYGYTF
>-|TRBV10-3|TRBJ1-5|-
TGTGCCATCAGTGGACAGGGCAATCAGCCCCAGCATTTT
CAISGQGNQPQHF
>-|TRBV27|TRBJ1-2|-
TGTGCCAGCAGTTTCGGCAGGGTGGCTGGCTACACCTTC
CASSFGRVAGYTF